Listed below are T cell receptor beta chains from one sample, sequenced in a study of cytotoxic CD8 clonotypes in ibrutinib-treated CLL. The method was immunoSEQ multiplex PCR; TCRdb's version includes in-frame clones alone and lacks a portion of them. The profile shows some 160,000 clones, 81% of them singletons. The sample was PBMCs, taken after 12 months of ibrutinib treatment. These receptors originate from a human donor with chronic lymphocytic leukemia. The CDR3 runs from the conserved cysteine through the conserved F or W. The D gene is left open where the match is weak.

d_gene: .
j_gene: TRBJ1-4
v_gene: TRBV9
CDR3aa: CASSYRAGATNEKLFF

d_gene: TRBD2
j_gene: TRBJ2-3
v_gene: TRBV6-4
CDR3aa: CASSKLAGGTDTQYF

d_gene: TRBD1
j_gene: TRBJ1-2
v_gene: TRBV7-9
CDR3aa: CASSSGTGYTYGYTF

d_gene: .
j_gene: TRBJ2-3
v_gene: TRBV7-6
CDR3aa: CASSWEGGTDTQYF

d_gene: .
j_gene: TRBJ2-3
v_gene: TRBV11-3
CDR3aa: CASSLGNGPKADTQYF

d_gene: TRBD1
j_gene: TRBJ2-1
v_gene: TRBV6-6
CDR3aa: CASSFDRGVAYNEQFF

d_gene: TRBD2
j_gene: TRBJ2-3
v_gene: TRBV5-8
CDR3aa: CASSLSGGTPTDTQYF

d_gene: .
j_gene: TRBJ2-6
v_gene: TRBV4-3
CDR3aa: CASSQDSPGLVGGANVLTF

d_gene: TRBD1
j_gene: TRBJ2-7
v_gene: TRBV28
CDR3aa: CASSYSRGQGNYEQYF

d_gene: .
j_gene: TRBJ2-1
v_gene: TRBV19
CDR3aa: CASSSLSNEQFF